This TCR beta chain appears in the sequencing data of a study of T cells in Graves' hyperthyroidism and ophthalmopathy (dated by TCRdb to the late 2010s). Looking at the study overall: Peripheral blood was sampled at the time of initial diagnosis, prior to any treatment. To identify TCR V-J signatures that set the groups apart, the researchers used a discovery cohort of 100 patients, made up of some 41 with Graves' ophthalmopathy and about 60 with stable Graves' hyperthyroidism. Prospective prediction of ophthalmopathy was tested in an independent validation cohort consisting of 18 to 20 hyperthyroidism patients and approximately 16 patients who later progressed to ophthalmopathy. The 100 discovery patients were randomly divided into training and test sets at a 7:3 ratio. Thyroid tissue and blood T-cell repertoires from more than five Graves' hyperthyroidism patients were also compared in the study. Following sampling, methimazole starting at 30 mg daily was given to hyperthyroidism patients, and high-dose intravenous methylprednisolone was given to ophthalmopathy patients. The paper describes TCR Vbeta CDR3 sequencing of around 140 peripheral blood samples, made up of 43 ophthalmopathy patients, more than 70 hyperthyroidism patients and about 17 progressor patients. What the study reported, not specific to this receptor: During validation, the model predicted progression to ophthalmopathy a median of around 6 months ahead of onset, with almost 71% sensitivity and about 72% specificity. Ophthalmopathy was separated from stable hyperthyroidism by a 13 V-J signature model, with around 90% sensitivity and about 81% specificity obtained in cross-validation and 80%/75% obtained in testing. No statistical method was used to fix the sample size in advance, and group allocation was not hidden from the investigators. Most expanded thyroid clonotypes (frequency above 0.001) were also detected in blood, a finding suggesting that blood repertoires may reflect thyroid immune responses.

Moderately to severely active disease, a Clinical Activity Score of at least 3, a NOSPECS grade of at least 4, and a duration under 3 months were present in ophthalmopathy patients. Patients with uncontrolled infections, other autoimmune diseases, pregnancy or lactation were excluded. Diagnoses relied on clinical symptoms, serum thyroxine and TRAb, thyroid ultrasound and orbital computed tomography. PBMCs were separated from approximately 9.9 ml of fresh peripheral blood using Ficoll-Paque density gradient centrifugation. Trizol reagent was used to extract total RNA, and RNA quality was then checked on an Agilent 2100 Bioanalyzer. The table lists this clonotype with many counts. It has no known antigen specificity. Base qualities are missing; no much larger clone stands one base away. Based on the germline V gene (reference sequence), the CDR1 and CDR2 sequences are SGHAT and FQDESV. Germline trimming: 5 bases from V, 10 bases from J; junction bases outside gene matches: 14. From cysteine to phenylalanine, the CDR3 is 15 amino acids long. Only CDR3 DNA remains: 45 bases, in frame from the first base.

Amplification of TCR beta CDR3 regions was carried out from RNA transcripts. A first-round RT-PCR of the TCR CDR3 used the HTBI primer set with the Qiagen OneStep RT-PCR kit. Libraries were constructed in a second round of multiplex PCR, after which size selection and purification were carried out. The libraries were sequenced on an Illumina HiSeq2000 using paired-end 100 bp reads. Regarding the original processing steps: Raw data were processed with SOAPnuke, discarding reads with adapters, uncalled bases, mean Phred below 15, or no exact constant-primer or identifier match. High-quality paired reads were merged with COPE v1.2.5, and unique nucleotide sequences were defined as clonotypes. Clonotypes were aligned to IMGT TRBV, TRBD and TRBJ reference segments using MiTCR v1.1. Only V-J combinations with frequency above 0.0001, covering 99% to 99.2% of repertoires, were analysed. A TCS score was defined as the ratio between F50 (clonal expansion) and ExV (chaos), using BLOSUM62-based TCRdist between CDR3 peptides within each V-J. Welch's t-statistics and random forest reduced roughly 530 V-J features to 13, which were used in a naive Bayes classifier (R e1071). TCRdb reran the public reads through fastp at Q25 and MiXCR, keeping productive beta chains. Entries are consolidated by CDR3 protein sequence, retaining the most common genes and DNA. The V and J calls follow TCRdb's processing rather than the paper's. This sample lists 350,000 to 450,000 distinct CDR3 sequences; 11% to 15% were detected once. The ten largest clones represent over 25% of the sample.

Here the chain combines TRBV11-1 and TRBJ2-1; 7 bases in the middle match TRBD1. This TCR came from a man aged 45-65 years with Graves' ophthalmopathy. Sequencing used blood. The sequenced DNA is TGTGCCAGCAGCCGAGGCCCCCGACAGGGCCGAGAGCAGTTCTTC. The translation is CASSRGPRQGREQFF.